The 10 T cell receptor beta chains below were found in one sample sequenced in a study of cytomegalovirus exposure and HLA in healthy donors. This PCR relied on a set of 60 Vbeta primers and 13 Jbeta primers. Clones were read by immunoSEQ multiplex PCR, and TCRdb kept only the in-frame ones, dropping some. The repertoire holds around 190,000 clones, with around 81% as singletons. The sequenced material came from PBMCs. All receptors derive from a man in his forties or fifties in good health and CMV-seronegative.

This clone has a single count. The chain has TRBV18 and TRBJ1-3, with a possible D match to TRBD1 (5 bases). V lost 4 bases to trimming and J lost 0 bases, with 10 bases between them. The CDR3 extends over 15 amino acids. Germline CDR1 KGHSH, CDR2 LQKENI. CDR3 in DNA: TGTGCCAGCTCACTCGACAGAAACTCTGGAAACACCATATATTTT. Its protein product is CASSLDRNSGNTIYF.

The rearrangement links TRBV7-6 to TRBJ2-5; D might be TRBD2 (5 bases). Trimming removed 5 bases at V and 4 bases at J, with 17 bases between. This CDR3 comprises 15 residues. The V gene's germline CDR1 is SGHVS and CDR2 FNYEAQ. In DNA, the CDR3 is TGTGCCAGCAGCGACCTAGTGGGGAGAGGAGAGACCCAGTACTTC. This codes for CASSDLVGRGETQYF.

The chain is built from TRBV11-3 and TRBJ1-3; 7 bases map to TRBD1. CDR3 size: 16 residues. The V gene end was trimmed by 5 bases and the J gene end by 2 bases; junction bases not matched to a gene: 9. Germline CDR1 is SGHNT and CDR2 is YENEEA. CDR3 loop: CASSQDKGGAGNTIYF. For the CDR3, the DNA is TGTGCCAGCAGCCAGGATAAAGGGGGCGCTGGAAACACCATATATTTT.

This clone was counted once. This chain joins TRBV30 and TRBJ1-2; perhaps TRBD1 as D (6 bases). Looked up from germline, CDR1 is GTSNPN and CDR2 is SVGIG (reference sequence). Trimming removed 4 bases from V and 8 bases from J, with 11 bases in between. CDR3 length: 11 residues. As DNA, the CDR3 is TGTGCCTGGACCGGGACAAAGGGCTACACCTTC. Amino acid sequence: CAWTGTKGYTF. Based on the CDR3 plus reference TRBV30 and TRBJ1-2, the full variable domain is SQTIHQWPATLVQPVGSPLSLECTVEGTSNPNLYWYRQAAGRGLQLLFYSVGIGQISSEVPQNLSASRPQDRQFILSSKKLLLSDSGFYLCAWTGTKGYTFGSGTRLTVV.

The chain combines TRBV12-1 with TRBJ1-5; the table's TRBD1 call for D was not verified on the DNA. TRBV12-1 is deemed a pseudogene. The CDR3 is 17 amino acids. The DNA for the CDR3 is TGTGCCAGCAGCCACATACCATGGGGACAGAGCAATCAGCCCCAGCATTTT. It is translated as CASSHIPWGQSNQPQHF.

The genes are TRBV2 and TRBJ2-5, with D perhaps TRBD1 (6 bases). The CDR3 runs to 14 residues. The V end lost 6 bases, the J end lost 1 base, and 12 bases lay between the germline ends. Germline CDR1 is SNHLY and CDR2 is FYNNEI. This CDR3 reads CASSAQDSQETQYF. The DNA of the CDR3 is TGTGCCAGCAGCGCCCAGGACAGCCAAGAGACCCAGTACTTC.

The chain employs TRBV6-1 and TRBJ2-7; 7 nucleotides line up with TRBD1. CDR1 and CDR2 (germline): MNHNS, SASEGT. This CDR3 region has 13 residues. The J segment lost 2 bases and the V segment lost 7 bases, leaving 5 bases of the junction unmatched. The CDR3 bases are TGTGCCAGCACCAGGGACAGCACCTACGAGCAGTACTTC. Its translation is CASTRDSTYEQYF.

The chain is built from TRBV5-4 and TRBJ1-1, with TRBD1 identical over 8 bases. The ends lost 1 base at V and 5 bases at J; junction bases unmatched: 13. The germline V gene has CDR1 SGHNT and CDR2 YYREEE (reference sequence). This CDR3 is built from 17 residues. The CDR3 loop reads CASSLSSGGQGKTEAFF. The CDR3 region has the DNA TGTGCCAGCAGCTTGAGTTCAGGGGGCCAGGGTAAAACTGAAGCTTTCTTT.

This chain connects TRBV6-5 to TRBJ2-7, with 9 bases matching TRBD1. CDR3 size: 15 residues. The germline V gene has CDR1 MNHEY and CDR2 SVGAGI. V trimming: 5 bases; J trimming: 5 bases; junction bases outside the gene matches: 10. The CDR3 spells CASSNPGQGRHEQYF. For the CDR3, the DNA is TGTGCCAGCAGTAACCCGGGACAGGGTAGACACGAGCAGTACTTC.

This clone turned up a few times. The genes are TRBV11-2 and TRBJ1-3; TRBD1 agrees at 8 bases. J was trimmed by 2 bases and V by 5 bases; bases with no gene match: 8. This CDR3 comprises 16 residues. Germline CDR1 SGHAT, CDR2 FQNNGV. This CDR3 reads CASSTHRGRTGNTIYF. The CDR3 bases are TGTGCCAGCAGCACCCACAGGGGGAGGACTGGAAACACCATATATTTT.